The T cell receptor (beta chain) described here comes from a study of cytomegalovirus exposure and HLA in healthy donors. Germline-derived CDR1 and CDR2 are SGDLS and YYNGEE. J gave up 5 bases and V 3 bases, and 8 bases lay outside the gene matches. The CDR3 is made up of 14 amino acids. The primer mix had 60 Vbeta and 13 Jbeta primers. Method: immunoSEQ multiplex PCR; TCRdb's copy keeps in-frame clones and lacks some. The data show roughly 180,000 clones, around 80% seen once. The V call is TRBV9, the J call TRBJ2-7; 7 nucleotides line up with TRBD2. The sample consisted of PBMCs. The clonotype originates from a man aged 18 to 35 in good health and CMV-seronegative. The CDR3 reads CASSATGTIDEQYF. CDR3 nucleotide sequence: TGTGCCAGCAGCGCCACCGGGACTATCGACGAGCAGTACTTC.